A selection of T cell receptor beta chains follows, all from one sample in a study of post-analysis software for immune sequencing data. In TCRdb, the PCR reads were re-called with MiXCR into one record per CDR3 protein. The sample lists about 810,000 distinct CDR3 sequences, 53% occurring once. Sequenced input: blood. These receptors were collected from a girl aged 5-17 years with multiple sclerosis. Both conserved end residues are part of each CDR3. A D gene is named only where the DNA matches it firmly. A row's size may be missing; if present it is once, few, many or a size class.

abundance: .
d_gene: TRBD1
v_gene: TRBV6-1
j_gene: TRBJ2-7
CDR3aa: CASSEGQGSSYEQYF
CDR3nt: TGTGCCAGCAGTGAGGGACAGGGGAGTTCCTACGAGCAGTACTTC

abundance: .
d_gene: .
v_gene: TRBV7-3
j_gene: TRBJ1-6
CDR3aa: CASSLTGGGINSPLHF
CDR3nt: TGTGCCAGCAGCTTAACGGGCGGGGGGATCAATTCACCCCTCCACTTT

abundance: once
d_gene: TRBD1
v_gene: TRBV12-3/TRBV12-4
j_gene: TRBJ2-7
CDR3aa: CASRPLPGQGAYEQYF
CDR3nt: TGTGCCAGCAGGCCTCTACCGGGACAGGGGGCCTACGAGCAGTACTTC

abundance: .
d_gene: TRBD1
v_gene: TRBV12-3/TRBV12-4
j_gene: TRBJ2-7
CDR3aa: CASSVVPGQGISEQYF
CDR3nt: TGTGCCAGCAGTGTCGTTCCGGGACAGGGAATCAGCGAGCAGTACTTC

abundance: .
d_gene: .
v_gene: TRBV5-1
j_gene: TRBJ2-3
CDR3aa: CASSPPRADTQYF
CDR3nt: TGCGCCAGCAGCCCCCCAAGGGCAGATACGCAGTATTTT

abundance: .
d_gene: .
v_gene: TRBV5-1
j_gene: TRBJ2-2
CDR3aa: CASSSLGEGTGELFF
CDR3nt: TGCGCCAGCAGCTCACTAGGCGAGGGCACCGGGGAGCTGTTTTTT

abundance: .
d_gene: TRBD2
v_gene: TRBV6-2/TRBV6-3
j_gene: TRBJ2-1
CDR3aa: CASRSLAGVLNEQFF
CDR3nt: TGTGCCAGCAGGTCTCTAGCGGGAGTTCTAAATGAGCAGTTCTTC

abundance: .
d_gene: TRBD1
v_gene: TRBV29-1
j_gene: TRBJ1-1
CDR3aa: CSGSIGGYAFF
CDR3nt: TGCAGCGGGAGCATAGGGGGCTACGCTTTCTTT

abundance: .
d_gene: .
v_gene: TRBV5-1
j_gene: TRBJ2-3
CDR3aa: CASSLSNTDTQYF
CDR3nt: TGCGCCAGCAGCTTGTCGAACACAGATACGCAGTATTTT

abundance: few
d_gene: TRBD1
v_gene: TRBV12-3/TRBV12-4
j_gene: TRBJ2-7
CDR3aa: CASSLWAGGSDEQYF
CDR3nt: TGTGCCAGCAGTTTATGGGCAGGGGGCTCGGACGAGCAGTACTTC

abundance: .
d_gene: .
v_gene: TRBV20-1
j_gene: TRBJ2-7
CDR3aa: CSASGFRGSNEQYF
CDR3nt: TGCAGTGCTAGTGGCTTCAGGGGATCGAACGAGCAGTACTTC

abundance: .
d_gene: .
v_gene: TRBV2
j_gene: TRBJ2-5
CDR3aa: CASSERQGEQYF
CDR3nt: TGTGCCAGCAGTGAACGCCAGGGTGAGCAGTACTTC

abundance: .
d_gene: .
v_gene: TRBV29-1
j_gene: TRBJ2-4
CDR3aa: CSVQNTGTGNIQYF
CDR3nt: TGCAGCGTTCAGAACACAGGGACGGGAAACATTCAGTACTTC

abundance: .
d_gene: .
v_gene: TRBV9
j_gene: TRBJ2-7
CDR3aa: CASSVVASSGEQYF
CDR3nt: TGTGCCAGCAGCGTAGTGGCTAGTAGCGGCGAGCAGTACTTC

abundance: .
d_gene: .
v_gene: TRBV12-3/TRBV12-4
j_gene: TRBJ1-2
CDR3aa: CASSLRDRGYTF
CDR3nt: TGTGCCAGCAGTTTAAGGGATCGTGGCTACACCTTC

abundance: .
d_gene: TRBD1
v_gene: TRBV15
j_gene: TRBJ2-7
CDR3aa: CATSRDPAGTGVDEQYF
CDR3nt: TGTGCCACCAGCAGAGATCCGGCGGGCACAGGGGTAGACGAGCAGTACTTC

abundance: few
d_gene: TRBD2
v_gene: TRBV27
j_gene: TRBJ2-7
CDR3aa: CASRPGTSGFYEQYF
CDR3nt: TGTGCCAGCAGACCCGGGACTAGCGGTTTCTACGAGCAGTACTTC